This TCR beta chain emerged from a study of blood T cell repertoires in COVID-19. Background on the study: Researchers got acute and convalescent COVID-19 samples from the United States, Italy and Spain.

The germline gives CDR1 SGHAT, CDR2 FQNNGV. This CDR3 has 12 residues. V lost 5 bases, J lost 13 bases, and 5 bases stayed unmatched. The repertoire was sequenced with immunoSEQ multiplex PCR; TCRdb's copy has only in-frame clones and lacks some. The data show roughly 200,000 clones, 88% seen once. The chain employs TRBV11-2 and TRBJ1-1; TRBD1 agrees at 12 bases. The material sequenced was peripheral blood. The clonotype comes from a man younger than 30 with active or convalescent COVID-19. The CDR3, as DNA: TGTGCCAGCAGCAGGGGACAGGGGGCATTTTTCTTT. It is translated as CASSRGQGAFFF.